These 26 T cell receptor beta chains were sequenced from one sample in a study of blood T cell repertoires in COVID-19. The assay was immunoSEQ multiplex PCR, and TCRdb's table has in-frame clones only and misses some. The table has fewer than 350,000 clones, approximately 90% seen once. The material sequenced was peripheral blood. The receptors were sampled from a man between 35 and 55 years old with acute or convalescent COVID-19.

The chain recombines TRBV7-8 with TRBJ2-1; the match to TRBD2 covers 11 bases. CDR3 length: 14 amino acids. Unmatched junction bases numbered 5, after V lost 5 bases and J lost 8 bases. CDR1 is SGHVS and CDR2 is FQNEAQ in the germline V gene. As DNA, the CDR3 is TGTGCCAGCAGCCCGACGACTAGCGGGGATGAGCAGTTCTTC. Amino acids: CASSPTTSGDEQFF. Combining the CDR3 with reference TRBV7-8 and TRBJ2-1 gives the whole variable domain GAGVSQSPRYKVAKRGQDVALRCDPISGHVSLFWYQQALGQGPEFLTYFQNEAQLDKSGLPSDRFFAERPEGSVSTLKIQRTQQEDSAVYLCASSPTTSGDEQFFGPGTRLTVL.

This chain uses TRBV25-1 with TRBJ2-1; D ambiguous. The CDR3 loop spans 15 amino acids. The germline V and J ends were trimmed by 1 base and 4 bases, with 11 bases remaining between them. Germline values: CDR1 MGHDK, CDR2 SYGVNS. DNA for the CDR3: TGTGCCAGCAGTGAATTGACGGAGTCTTACAATGAGCAGTTCTTC. Protein: CASSELTESYNEQFF.

The chain combines TRBV6-5 with TRBJ1-2; tentative D call: TRBD1 (5 bases). The CDR3 sequence is 13 residues long. Germline V gene sequence: CDR1 MNHEY, CDR2 SVGAGI. V shed 5 bases and J shed 4 bases, with 11 bases lying between them. The CDR3 loop reads CASSMTDFYGYTF. In nucleotides, the CDR3 is TGTGCCAGCAGTATGACAGACTTCTATGGCTACACCTTC.

The chain links TRBV6-1 to TRBJ2-7; D not certain. Germline V gene data show CDR1 as MNHNS and CDR2 as SASEGT. V shed 0 bases and J shed 2 bases, with 14 bases lying between them. The CDR3 extends over 16 amino acids. CDR3 sequence reads: CASSEAYRPFPYEQYF. DNA of the CDR3: TGTGCCAGCAGTGAAGCGTACAGACCCTTTCCCTACGAGCAGTACTTC.

This clone occurred once. The J gene is TRBJ1-2, the V gene TRBV3-1 (or the pseudogene TRBV3-2); D not resolved. With 4 bases removed from V and 9 bases from J, the gap between germline ends came to 15 bases. The CDR3 is made up of 13 amino acids. CDR1 is LGHDT and CDR2 is YNNKEL in the germline V gene (reference sequence). CDR3 nucleotide sequence: TGTGCCAGCAGCCTGGATTTGGGCGGGAGCTACACCTTC. Encoded protein: CASSLDLGGSYTF.

The V and J genes are TRBV10-3 and TRBJ1-2; 7 nucleotides agree with TRBD1. The V gene's germline CDR1 is ENHRY and CDR2 SYGVKD. The V segment lost 2 bases and the J segment 3 bases; nucleotides outside the gene matches: 3. This CDR3 contains 14 residues. CDR3: CAISETGADYGYTF. The CDR3 DNA reads as TGTGCCATCAGTGAGACAGGGGCGGACTATGGCTACACCTTC.

The chain uses TRBV7-2 and TRBJ2-4; D is ambiguous. Between the trimmed V and J ends, which lost 7 bases and 3 bases, there was a span of 4 bases. The germline V gene has CDR1 SGHTA and CDR2 FQGNSA. This CDR3 contains 11 residues. In DNA form, the CDR3 reads TGTGCCAGCACCAGCAAAAACATTCAGTACTTC. This codes for CASTSKNIQYF.

This rearrangement joins TRBV19 to TRBJ1-3; D is unclear. CDR3 size: 15 residues. In germline, CDR1 is LNHDA, CDR2 SQIVND (reference sequence). Trimming took 2 bases from V and 8 from J, leaving 16 bases between them. In nucleotides, the CDR3 is TGTGCCAGTAGTATATCAAGCGCGGCCGGGTACACCATATATTTT. Translation: CASSISSAAGYTIYF.

This clone appeared once. V is TRBV7-6 and J is TRBJ1-1, with a tentative D call TRBD1 (6 bases). CDR1 is SGHVS, CDR2 FNYEAQ, per germline. V was clipped by 5 bases and J by 2 bases, with 12 bases between them. The CDR3 covers 14 residues. This CDR3 reads CASSSGQLNTEAFF. As DNA, the CDR3 is TGTGCCAGCAGCAGCGGACAGCTCAACACTGAAGCTTTCTTT. Together with reference TRBV7-6 and TRBJ1-1, the CDR3 gives the full variable domain: GAGVSQSPRYKVTKRGQDVALRCDPISGHVSLYWYRQALGQGPEFLTYFNYEAQQDKSGLPNDRFSAERPEGSISTLTIQRTEQRDSAMYRCASSSGQLNTEAFFGQGTRLTVV.

The V call is TRBV20-1, the J call TRBJ2-7; D is ambiguous. The CDR3 loop spans 14 amino acids. Trimming stripped 3 bases from V and 1 base from J, with 13 bases between. Germline CDR1 reads DFQATT; CDR2 reads SNEGSKA (reference sequence). CDR3 region: CSASSPFASYEQYF. The CDR3 bases are TGCAGTGCTAGTTCCCCTTTCGCGTCCTACGAGCAGTACTTC.

The rearrangement uses TRBV30 and TRBJ1-2; D gene uncertain. CDR1 and CDR2 (germline): GTSNPN, SVGIG (reference sequence). V lost 1 base and J lost 8, with 8 bases in between. The CDR3 extends over 11 amino acids. CDR3 sequence (DNA): TGTGCCTGGAGTGCCTCAGTGGGCTACACCTTC. Translated: CAWSASVGYTF.

The genes are TRBV3-1 (or the pseudogene TRBV3-2) and TRBJ2-1; 14 positions agree with TRBD2. The CDR3 consists of 15 residues. The V segment lost 4 bases and the J segment 7 bases; nucleotides outside the gene matches: 3. Germline V gene lookup returns CDR1 LGHDT and CDR2 YNNKEL (reference sequence). The CDR3 here is CASSPGLAGDNEQFF. The CDR3 region has the DNA TGTGCCAGCAGCCCGGGACTAGCGGGGGATAATGAGCAGTTCTTC.

V usage is TRBV7-9 and J usage is TRBJ1-3; D is unclear. Germline CDR1 is SEHNR and CDR2 is FQNEAQ (reference sequence). The CDR3 has 16 amino acids. Trimming shortened V by 1 base and J by 0 bases, and 10 bases separated the two germline ends. CDR3 sequence (DNA): TGTGCCAGCAGCTTAGGCGCATCTCTCTCTGGAAACACCATATATTTT. Its protein product is CASSLGASLSGNTIYF.

The V call is TRBV5-1, the J call TRBJ2-6, with D possibly matching TRBD1 (6 bases). Trimming took 8 bases from V and 2 from J, leaving 11 bases between them. Germline assignment: CDR1 SGHRS and CDR2 YFSETQ. CDR3 length: 14 amino acids. DNA of the CDR3: TGCGCCAGAGCAGGGGTTCCTGGGGCCAACGTCCTGACTTTC. Translating it yields CARAGVPGANVLTF. Looking up the rest from reference TRBV5-1 and TRBJ2-6 gives the full variable domain: KAGVTQTPRYLIKTRGQQVTLSCSPISGHRSVSWYQQTPGQGLQFLFEYFSETQRNKGNFPGRFSGRQFSNSRSEMNVSTLELGDSALYLCARAGVPGANVLTFGAGSRLTVL.

The V gene is TRBV3-1 (or the pseudogene TRBV3-2), the J gene TRBJ1-2; no firm D call. The V and J ends lost 1 base and 8 bases respectively, with 11 bases between them. Germline lookup yields CDR1 LGHDT and CDR2 YNNKEL (reference sequence). The CDR3 spans 13 residues. In nucleotides, the CDR3 is TGTGCCAGCAGCCAAGTGACCGGCGGGGGCTACACCTTC. Its protein is CASSQVTGGGYTF.

Here the CDR3 reads CASSSTGIAEAFF. The CDR3 DNA follows: TGTGCCAGCAGTTCAACAGGGATCGCTGAAGCTTTCTTT. The rearrangement joins TRBV12-3 or TRBV12-4 to TRBJ1-1; tentative D call: TRBD1 (6 bases). The CDR3 is made up of 13 amino acids. V lost 4 bases and J lost 6, with 12 bases in between.

The rearrangement uses TRBV11-2 and TRBJ2-5, with TRBD1 matching over 8 bases. The CDR3 extends over 14 amino acids. V gave up 3 bases and J gave up 3 bases; unmatched junction bases: 3. Germline V CDR1 and CDR2: SGHAT, FQNNGV. The CDR3, as DNA: TGTGCCAGCAGCTTGGTGGACAGGGAAGAGACCCAGTACTTC. Translated: CASSLVDREETQYF.

This chain connects TRBV5-1 to TRBJ2-7; TRBD1 matches at 8 bases. The CDR3 sequence is 17 residues long. The J segment lost 7 bases and the V segment lost 4 bases, leaving 19 bases of the junction unmatched. From germline, CDR1 is SGHRS and CDR2 YFSETQ. As DNA, the CDR3 is TGCGCCAGCAGCCAAAGGTCGGTGGGACAGGCCGGATCGGAGCAGTACTTC. This translates into CASSQRSVGQAGSEQYF. Filled out from reference TRBV5-1 and TRBJ2-7, the complete variable domain reads KAGVTQTPRYLIKTRGQQVTLSCSPISGHRSVSWYQQTPGQGLQFLFEYFSETQRNKGNFPGRFSGRQFSNSRSEMNVSTLELGDSALYLCASSQRSVGQAGSEQYFGPGTRLTVT.

Details on this clone: This sample also contains other DNA sequences that code for the same CDR3. This chain uses TRBV5-1 with TRBJ2-7; perhaps TRBD1 as D (6 bases). V shed 0 bases and J shed 1 base, with 8 bases lying between them. This CDR3 has 14 residues. Germline lookup yields CDR1 SGHRS and CDR2 YFSETQ. The CDR3 reads CASSLVTGSYEQYF. CDR3 nucleotides: TGCGCCAGCAGCTTGGTGACAGGATCCTACGAGCAGTACTTC.

There are a few counts of this clone. The genes are TRBV19 and TRBJ1-5, with 8 bases matching TRBD1. Germline-derived CDR1 and CDR2 are LNHDA and SQIVND (reference sequence). This CDR3 region has 17 residues. With V trimmed by 2 bases and J by 4 bases, 10 bases remained unmatched. The CDR3 bases are TGTGCCAGTAGTATACTAGGACAGGGCGGTTTAAATCAGCCCCAGCATTTT. Protein sequence: CASSILGQGGLNQPQHF.

The chain joins TRBV10-3 to TRBJ2-7; weak D call: TRBD1 (6 bases). With 9 bases removed from V and 5 bases from J, the gap between germline ends came to 20 bases. Germline values: CDR1 ENHRY, CDR2 SYGVKD. This CDR3 has 14 amino acids. The CDR3 protein is CAIRQESHIDEQYF. Written as DNA, the CDR3 is TGTGCCATTCGACAGGAGTCCCATATAGACGAGCAGTACTTC.

J is TRBJ2-7 and V is TRBV10-1, with a possible D match to TRBD1 (6 bases). CDR3 length: 15 amino acids. Germline assignment: CDR1 WNHNN and CDR2 SYGVQD (reference sequence). V dropped 0 bases and J dropped 5 bases, with 14 bases sitting between them. CDR3: CASSESKGGVDEQYF. As DNA, the CDR3 is TGCGCCAGCAGTGAGTCAAAAGGGGGTGTCGACGAGCAGTACTTC.

A few counts support this clone. The chain employs TRBV7-3 and TRBJ1-4, with TRBD1 matching 7 bases. From germline, CDR1 is SGHTA and CDR2 FQGTGA. J gave up 8 bases and V 5 bases, and 11 bases lay outside the gene matches. This CDR3 has 15 amino acids. The CDR3 coding sequence is TGTGCCAGCAGCCACTTGACAGGGAAAGAGGAAAAACTGTTTTTT. Protein product: CASSHLTGKEEKLFF.

V is TRBV19 and J is TRBJ1-1, with a weak D call TRBD1 (5 bases). Germline-derived CDR1 and CDR2 are LNHDA and SQIVND (reference sequence). V was cut by 6 bases and J by 1 base, with 6 bases left in between. CDR3 length: 12 amino acids. Written as DNA, the CDR3 is TGTGCCAGTAGCCAGGGGAACACTGAAGCTTTCTTT. Encoded protein: CASSQGNTEAFF. Drawing the rest from reference TRBV19 and TRBJ1-1, the complete variable domain is DGGITQSPKYLFRKEGQNVTLSCEQNLNHDAMYWYRQDPGQGLRLIYYSQIVNDFQKGDIAEGYSVSREKKESFPLTVTSAQKNPTAFYLCASSQGNTEAFFGQGTRLTVV.

The DNA for the CDR3 is TGTGCCAGTAGTCCCGGGACAGTATATGGCTACACCTTC. Encoded protein: CASSPGTVYGYTF. The chain combines TRBV19 with TRBJ1-2, with 7 positions matching TRBD1. Per the germline V gene, CDR1 is LNHDA and CDR2 is SQIVND (reference sequence). The CDR3 runs 13 residues. V shed 5 bases and J 5 bases; nucleotides not matched to a gene: 5.

The DNA of the CDR3 is TGTGCCAGCAGTTTTATGAGTTATCAGCCCCAGCATTTT. Translation: CASSFMSYQPQHF. This chain connects TRBV12-3 or TRBV12-4 to TRBJ1-5, with D unclear. This CDR3 contains 13 residues. V lost 3 bases to trimming and J lost 5 bases, with 8 bases between them.